The 30 T cell receptor beta chains below all came from one sample that was sequenced in a study of T-cell memory formation after mild COVID-19 (dated by TCRdb to the early 2020s). The method behind the library was 5' RACE. Sequencing used an Illumina NovaSeq 6000. TCRdb reran the public reads through fastp at Q25 and MiXCR, keeping productive beta chains. One record per CDR3 amino acid sequence lists the most common genes and DNA. The sample has a few hundred thousand distinct CDR3 sequences on record, approximately 22% of them singletons. The ten biggest clones cover 21% of the sample. The source material was PBMCs or a T cell subset sorted from them (not recorded which). These receptors were collected from a man younger than 35 who had mild COVID-19 (a few samples of this study predate the infection). The sample titles of this study are shuffled in the database, so cell type and time point are left out; the donor was told from shared clones.

This clonotype was counted many times. The chain couples TRBV20-1 to TRBJ2-7; 14 bases fit TRBD2. This CDR3 region has 16 residues. Germline CDR1 is DFQATT and CDR2 is SNEGSKA (reference sequence). V lost 4 bases to trimming and J lost 2 bases; unmatched junction nucleotides: 7. CDR3 amino acids: CSATGLAGGRTYEQYV. CDR3 bases: TGCAGTGCTACCGGACTAGCGGGGGGAAGAACCTACGAGCAGTACGTC.

This clonotype was counted only a few times. This rearrangement joins TRBV7-9 to TRBJ2-7, with D maybe TRBD1 (7 bases). The V gene lost 8 bases and the J gene lost 0 bases, with 17 bases spanning the gap. CDR1 and CDR2 from the germline V gene are SEHNR and FQNEAQ (reference sequence). The CDR3 length is 15 residues. In DNA form, the CDR3 reads TGTGCCAGCGGAGGGGGCCGAACAAGCTCCTACGAGCAGTACTTC. Amino acids: CASGGGRTSSYEQYF. The variable domain in full, completed from reference TRBV7-9 and TRBJ2-7, reads DTGVSQNPRHKITKRGQNVTFRCDPISEHNRLYWYRQTLGQGPEFLTYFQNEAQLEKSRLLSDRFSAERPKGSFSTLEIQRTEQGDSAMYLCASGGGRTSSYEQYFGPGTRLTVT.

V usage is TRBV5-1 and J usage is TRBJ2-2, with TRBD1 as a possible D gene (6 bases). V shed 0 bases and J shed 6 bases, with 18 bases lying between them. CDR1 and CDR2 (germline): SGHRS, YFSETQ. This CDR3 is 17 amino acids long. CDR3 amino acids: CASSLDRVGRTSGELFF. The CDR3 DNA is TGCGCCAGCAGCTTGGACAGGGTCGGTAGGACATCCGGGGAGCTGTTTTTT.

This clonotype occurred a few times. This sequence joins TRBV6-1 and TRBJ2-1, with D perhaps assigned TRBD1 or TRBD2 (5 bases each). V was clipped by 6 bases and J by 7 bases, with 16 bases between them. The CDR3 spans 14 residues. Germline V gene lookup returns CDR1 MNHNS and CDR2 SASEGT. CDR3 nucleotides: TGTGCCAGCAGAGACATCCGAGGGGTAAATGAGCAGTTCTTC. Translated: CASRDIRGVNEQFF.

The chain combines TRBV12-3 or TRBV12-4 with TRBJ1-1; D perhaps matches TRBD1 (5 bases). Trimming removed 5 bases from V and 0 bases from J, with 10 bases in between. This CDR3 contains 14 residues. In DNA form, the CDR3 reads TGTGCCAGCAGTGTGGGACCCATGAACACTGAAGCTTTCTTT. It codes for CASSVGPMNTEAFF.

This clonotype was picked up many times. The genes are TRBV5-1 and TRBJ2-1; TRBD2 matches 13 bases. J gave up 6 bases and V 4 bases, and 4 bases lay outside the gene matches. The CDR3 is made up of 15 amino acids. Germline loops: CDR1 SGHRS, CDR2 YFSETQ. CDR3 sequence reads: CASSPRTSGGNEQFF. DNA of the CDR3: TGCGCCAGCAGCCCCAGGACTAGCGGGGGCAATGAGCAGTTCTTC.

This clonotype was seen more than once but under ten times. V is TRBV12-3 or TRBV12-4 and J is TRBJ2-2; 7 bases agree with TRBD1. V was pared by 5 bases and J by 3 bases, with 6 bases of the junction left unmatched. CDR3 length: 15 amino acids. The CDR3 nucleotides are TGTGCCAGCAGTGGCGTTACAGGGGACACCGGGGAGCTGTTTTTT. Translation: CASSGVTGDTGELFF.

This clonotype was seen only once. A read error may be the cause here, since a much bigger clone is one base away. This CDR3 is CATSGGGTDTQYF. CDR3 nucleotides: TGTGCCACCAGTGGCGGGGGCACAGATACGCAGTATTTT. The chain is built from TRBV24-1 and TRBJ2-3; D possibly corresponds to TRBD2 (6 bases). The CDR3 runs to 13 residues. The germline V gene encodes CDR1 KGHDR and CDR2 SFDVKD. V gave up 5 bases and J gave up 1 base, with 6 bases separating them.

This sequence joins TRBV5-1 and TRBJ1-1; the D is unclear. Trimming stripped 0 bases from V and 4 bases from J, with 10 bases between. The CDR3 is made up of 14 amino acids. Looked up from germline, CDR1 is SGHRS and CDR2 is YFSETQ. CDR3 bases: TGCGCCAGCAGCTTGGGATTTGGGGTCACTGAAGCTTTCTTT. It encodes CASSLGFGVTEAFF. Full variable domain (outside the CDR3, taken from reference TRBV5-1 and TRBJ1-1): KAGVTQTPRYLIKTRGQQVTLSCSPISGHRSVSWYQQTPGQGLQFLFEYFSETQRNKGNFPGRFSGRQFSNSRSEMNVSTLELGDSALYLCASSLGFGVTEAFFGQGTRLTVV.

This clonotype was seen a handful of times. V usage is TRBV5-1 and J usage is TRBJ1-1; 7 bases match TRBD1. Trimming removed 4 bases from V and 6 bases from J; junction bases left unmatched: 15. The CDR3 is 16 residues long. Germline V gene lookup returns CDR1 SGHRS and CDR2 YFSETQ. The CDR3 loop is CASSPTVQGWNAEAFF. In DNA form, the CDR3 reads TGCGCCAGCAGCCCGACCGTACAGGGGTGGAATGCTGAAGCTTTCTTT.

This clonotype was seen a few times. The rearrangement joins TRBV6-2 or TRBV6-3 to TRBJ1-1, with a tentative D call TRBD1 (5 bases). The length of the CDR3 is 13 residues. Germline CDR1 is MNHEY and CDR2 is SVGEGT. Trimming took off 10 bases at V and 5 bases at J, with 17 bases between the two ends. The CDR3 DNA reads TGTGCCATTTCCCGGGGGGTAAAGACTGAAGCTTTCTTT. Its translation is CAISRGVKTEAFF.

The chain recombines TRBV14 with TRBJ1-4; 10 nucleotides match TRBD1. The CDR3 runs to 16 residues. Germline loops: CDR1 SGHDN, CDR2 FVKESK. The V and J ends lost 4 bases and 4 bases, in that order; junction bases with no gene match: 6. In nucleotides, the CDR3 is TGTGCCAGCAGCCCGGGACAGGGGACTATTAATGAAAAACTGTTTTTT. Translated, it gives CASSPGQGTINEKLFF. The whole variable domain, remainder taken from reference TRBV14 and TRBJ1-4, is EAGVTQFPSHSVIEKGQTVTLRCDPISGHDNLYWYRRVMGKEIKFLLHFVKESKQDESGMPNNRFLAERTGGTYSTLKVQPAELEDSGVYFCASSPGQGTINEKLFFGSGTQLSVL.

This clonotype was observed at least ten times. This chain links TRBV14 with TRBJ2-3, with TRBD1 matching over 9 bases. V dropped 5 bases and J dropped 6; count of bases not matched to a gene: 12. Germline CDR1 SGHDN, CDR2 FVKESK. CDR3 size: 16 residues. CDR3 region: CASSTVQGQGVDTQYF. As DNA, the CDR3 is TGTGCCAGCAGCACCGTCCAGGGACAGGGAGTCGATACGCAGTATTTT.

In this sample, this clonotype turned up many times. This chain connects TRBV7-8 to TRBJ2-4; TRBD1 matches 8 bases. The CDR3 has 14 residues. V lost 5 bases to trimming and J lost 7 bases; unmatched junction nucleotides: 7. CDR1 SGHVS and CDR2 FQNEAQ come from the germline V gene. The CDR3 DNA reads TGTGCCAGCAGCACGGACAGGGCGGGTAACATTCAGTACTTC. Protein product: CASSTDRAGNIQYF.

The rearrangement uses TRBV12-3 or TRBV12-4 and TRBJ1-3; D remains unclear. Trimming left V 5 bases short and J 2 bases short, with 7 bases between. This CDR3 comprises 13 residues. CDR3 amino acids: CASSPVAGNTIYF. Here the CDR3 DNA reads TGTGCCAGCAGTCCGGTAGCTGGAAACACCATATATTTT.

V is TRBV28 and J is TRBJ2-3, with 7 bases that match TRBD2. Trimming cost V 6 bases and J 5 bases; bases outside gene matches: 8. Germline-derived CDR1 and CDR2 are MDHEN and SYDVKM. This CDR3 spans 14 amino acids. CDR3 in DNA: TGTGCCAGCAGAAAACGACTAGCAGGAGATACGCAGTATTTT. It yields the protein CASRKRLAGDTQYF. Combining the CDR3 with reference TRBV28 and TRBJ2-3 gives the whole variable domain DVKVTQSSRYLVKRTGEKVFLECVQDMDHENMFWYRQDPGLGLRLIYFSYDVKMKEKGDIPEGYSVSREKKERFSLILESASTNQTSMYLCASRKRLAGDTQYFGPGTRLTVL.

There are a few counts of this clonotype. V is TRBV29-1 and J is TRBJ2-5, with D perhaps being TRBD1 or TRBD2 (5 bases each). CDR1 is SQVTM, CDR2 ANQGSEA, per germline. V was trimmed by 3 bases and J by 5 bases, leaving 10 bases between them. CDR3 size: 12 residues. Here the CDR3 DNA reads TGCAGCGTTGATTTGAGGGGTGAGACCCAGTACTTC. Residues: CSVDLRGETQYF.

The chain links TRBV10-3 to TRBJ2-5; 12 bases align to TRBD1. Germline CDR1 and CDR2: ENHRY and SYGVKD. The trim removed 2 bases at V and 5 bases at J, leaving 3 bases unmatched. The CDR3 runs 15 residues. For the CDR3, the DNA is TGTGCCATCAGTGAGGGGACAGGGGGCATGGAGACCCAGTACTTC. Translating gives CAISEGTGGMETQYF.

The chain links TRBV15 to TRBJ1-2; D call uncertain. V gave up 0 bases and J gave up 6 bases, with 8 bases separating them. The length of the CDR3 is 13 residues. CDR1 and CDR2 from the germline V gene are LNHNV and YYDKDF (reference sequence). The CDR3 DNA sequence: TGTGCCACCAGCAGAGATCACGGGAATGGCTACACCTTC. Its protein product is CATSRDHGNGYTF.

To note about this clonotype: Given the absence of the conserved phenylalanine or tryptophan at the CDR3 end, a read error is likely. No DNA is shown, since the ends of the CDR3 on it are uncertain; the CDR3 is the one TCRdb lists. J is TRBJ2-1 and V is TRBV28; whether TRBD1, the table's D call, matches the DNA was not checked. Germline V gives CDR1 MDHEN, CDR2 SYDVKM. With termini counted, the CDR3 has 12 amino acids. CDR3 amino acids: CASSPQGDPFSL.

The chain is built from TRBV5-8 and TRBJ1-3; 10 bases map to TRBD1. The ends lost 3 bases at V and 0 bases at J; junction bases unmatched: 12. The CDR3 runs 19 residues. CDR1 and CDR2 from the germline V gene are SGHTS and YDEGEE. Here the CDR3 reads CASSSERDRGLFSGNTIYF. The CDR3 region has the DNA TGTGCCAGCAGCTCAGAGAGAGACAGGGGGCTCTTCTCTGGAAACACCATATATTTT. The full variable domain, its missing parts supplied by reference TRBV5-8 and TRBJ1-3, is EAGVTQSPTHLIKTRGQQATLRCSPISGHTSVYWYQQALGLGLQFLLWYDEGEERNRGNFPPRFSGRQFPNYSSELNVNALELEDSALYLCASSSERDRGLFSGNTIYFGEGSWLTVV.

The chain couples TRBV2 to TRBJ2-7; D unclear. Trimming took 9 bases from V and 4 from J, leaving 10 bases between them. Germline loops: CDR1 SNHLY, CDR2 FYNNEI. The CDR3 loop spans 11 amino acids. In DNA form, the CDR3 reads TGTGCCAGTACACTCGCATACGAGCAGTACGTC. Its protein product is CASTLAYEQYV.

The V and J genes are TRBV7-6 and TRBJ1-5; possible D gene TRBD1, 5 bases. Trimming stripped 5 bases from V and 3 bases from J, with 14 bases between. The CDR3 has 15 residues. CDR1 and CDR2 (germline): SGHVS, FNYEAQ. In DNA form, the CDR3 reads TGTGCCAGCAGCCCGGGGGGGGTTTCCAATCAGCCCCAGCATTTT. Its protein is CASSPGGVSNQPQHF.

V and J are TRBV9 and TRBJ2-5; the match to TRBD2 covers 9 bases. Losses at the gene ends were 4 bases for V and 2 bases for J; bases not matched to a gene: 9. The germline V gene has CDR1 SGDLS and CDR2 YYNGEE. The CDR3 covers 16 residues. Here the CDR3 reads CASSFLAGLGQETQYF. For the CDR3, the DNA is TGTGCCAGCAGCTTTCTAGCGGGGTTGGGGCAAGAGACCCAGTACTTC.

This rearrangement joins TRBV7-6 to TRBJ2-1; D is undetermined. The ends were cut back, 4 bases at V and 5 bases at J, with 18 bases in the middle. Germline V gene data show CDR1 as SGHVS and CDR2 as FNYEAQ. This CDR3 region has 16 residues. The DNA for the CDR3 is TGTGCCAGCAGCTCAAGAGCGAGACACTTTCACAATGAGCAGTTCTTC. Amino acid sequence: CASSSRARHFHNEQFF.

The gene calls are TRBV4-3 and TRBJ2-1, with D possibly TRBD2 on 7 matching bases. CDR1 is LGHNA, CDR2 YSLEER, per germline. The V and J ends lost 4 bases and 4 bases respectively, with 14 bases between them. This CDR3 is 15 amino acids long. DNA of the CDR3: TGCGCCAGCAGCCCAGAGGCGGGGGCTTACAATGAGCAGTTCTTC. Protein sequence: CASSPEAGAYNEQFF.

The V call is TRBV12-3 or TRBV12-4, the J call TRBJ2-1; D not resolved. CDR3 length: 13 amino acids. V lost 6 bases to trimming and J lost 9 bases, with 15 bases between them. The CDR3 bases are TGTGCCAGCAGAGGTGCCCGAGTGAGTGAGCAGTTCTTC. As protein: CASRGARVSEQFF.

This clonotype has a handful of counts. This rearrangement joins TRBV5-1 to TRBJ1-1; D gene ambiguous. The germline V gene has CDR1 SGHRS and CDR2 YFSETQ. V lost 3 bases to trimming and J lost 4 bases, with 13 bases between them. This CDR3 spans 14 amino acids. CDR3 DNA sequence: TGCGCCAGCAGCTCTGTGAATGGCGTCACTGAAGCTTTCTTT. This sequence encodes CASSSVNGVTEAFF.

The table lists this clonotype with a few counts. The rearrangement links TRBV6-1 to TRBJ1-1; TRBD1 might be the D (5 bases). This CDR3 is built from 15 residues. Looked up from germline, CDR1 is MNHNS and CDR2 is SASEGT. V lost 4 bases and J 4 bases, leaving 16 bases between the germline ends. The CDR3 DNA reads as TGTGCCAGCAGTGCAGGGTACCTTAGGGCCACTGAAGCTTTCTTT. This gives the protein CASSAGYLRATEAFF.

This clonotype appeared a few times. The gene calls are TRBV4-2 and TRBJ2-1; D possibly corresponds to TRBD1 (5 bases). Looked up from germline, CDR1 is LGHNA and CDR2 is YNFKEQ. V was clipped by 6 bases and J by 5 bases, with 11 bases between them. The CDR3 contains 13 residues. DNA of the CDR3: TGTGCCAGCAGGCAGGGTTTCAACAATGAGCAGTTCTTC. It is translated as CASRQGFNNEQFF.